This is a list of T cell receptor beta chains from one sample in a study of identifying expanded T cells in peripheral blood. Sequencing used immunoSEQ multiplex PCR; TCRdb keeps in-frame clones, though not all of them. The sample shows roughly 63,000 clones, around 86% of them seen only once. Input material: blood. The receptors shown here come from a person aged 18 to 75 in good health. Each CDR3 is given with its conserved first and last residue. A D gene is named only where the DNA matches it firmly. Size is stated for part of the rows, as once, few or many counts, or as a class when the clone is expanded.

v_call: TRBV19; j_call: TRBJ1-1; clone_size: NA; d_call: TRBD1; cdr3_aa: CASRAGTGRVNTEAFF; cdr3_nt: TGTGCCAGTCGGGCAGGGACAGGGCGCGTGAACACTGAAGCTTTCTTT
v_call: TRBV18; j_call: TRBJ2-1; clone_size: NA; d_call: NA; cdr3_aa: CASSPPGRNSYNEQFF; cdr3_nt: TGTGCCAGCTCACCACCCGGACGGAACTCCTACAATGAGCAGTTCTTC
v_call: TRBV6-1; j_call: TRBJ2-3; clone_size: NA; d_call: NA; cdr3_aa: CASGNGRTDTQYF; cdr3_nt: TGTGCCAGCGGGAACGGGCGCACAGATACGCAGTATTTT
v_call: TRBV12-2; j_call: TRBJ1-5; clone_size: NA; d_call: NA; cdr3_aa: CAKTGYMGNQPQHF; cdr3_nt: TGTGCAAAGACAGGGTATATGGGCAATCAGCCCCAGCATTTT
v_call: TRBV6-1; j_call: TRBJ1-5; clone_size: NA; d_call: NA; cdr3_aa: CASSEFSGNQPQHF; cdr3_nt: TGTGCCAGCAGTGAGTTCTCAGGGAATCAGCCCCAGCATTTT
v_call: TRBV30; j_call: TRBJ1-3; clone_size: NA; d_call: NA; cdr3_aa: CAWAQGAGNTIYF; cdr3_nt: TGTGCCTGGGCACAGGGCGCTGGAAACACCATATATTTT
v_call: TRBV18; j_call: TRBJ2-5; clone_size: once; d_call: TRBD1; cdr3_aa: CASSRAGGYETQYF; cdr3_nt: TGTGCCAGCTCACGTGCAGGGGGCTACGAGACCCAGTACTTC
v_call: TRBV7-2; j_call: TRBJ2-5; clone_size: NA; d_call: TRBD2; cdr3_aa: CASSSLAGTQETQYF; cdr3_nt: TGTGCCAGCAGCTCTCTAGCGGGGACCCAAGAGACCCAGTACTTC
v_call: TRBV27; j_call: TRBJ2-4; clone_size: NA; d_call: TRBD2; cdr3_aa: CASSLRNSVLAGEQYF; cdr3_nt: TGTGCCAGCAGTTTACGCAACAGCGTCCTAGCGGGTGAGCAGTACTTC
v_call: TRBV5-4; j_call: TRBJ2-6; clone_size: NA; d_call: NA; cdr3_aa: CASSLVSGANVLTF; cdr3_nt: TGTGCCAGCAGCTTGGTTTCTGGGGCCAACGTCCTGACTTTC
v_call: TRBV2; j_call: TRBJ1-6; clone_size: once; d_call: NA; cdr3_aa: CASSLGGAKIGGSYNSPLHF; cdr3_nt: TGTGCCAGCAGCCTCGGGGGGGCCAAGATAGGCGGCTCCTATAATTCACCCCTCCACTTT
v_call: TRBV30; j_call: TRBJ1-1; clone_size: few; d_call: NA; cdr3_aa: CAWSVPGHSNTEAFF; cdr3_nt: TGTGCCTGGAGTGTGCCGGGACACTCGAACACTGAAGCTTTCTTT
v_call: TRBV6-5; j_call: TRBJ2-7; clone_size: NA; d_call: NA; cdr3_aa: CASSYSGAARDEQYF; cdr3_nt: TGTGCCAGCAGTTACTCGGGAGCTGCCAGGGATGAGCAGTACTTC
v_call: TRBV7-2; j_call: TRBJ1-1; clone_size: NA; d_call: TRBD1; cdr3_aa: CASSVQTGSYTEAFF; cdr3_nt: TGTGCCAGCAGCGTACAGACAGGGAGTTACACTGAAGCTTTCTTT
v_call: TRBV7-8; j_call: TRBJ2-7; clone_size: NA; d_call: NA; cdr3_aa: CASSLLKGEQYF; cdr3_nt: TGTGCCAGCAGCTTATTAAAGGGCGAGCAGTACTTC
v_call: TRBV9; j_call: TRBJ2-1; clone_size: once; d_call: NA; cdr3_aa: CASSVPGIGNNEQFF; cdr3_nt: TGTGCCAGCAGCGTACCAGGGATCGGAAATAATGAGCAGTTCTTC
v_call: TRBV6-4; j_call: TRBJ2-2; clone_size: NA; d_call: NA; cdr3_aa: CASGLGQGDTGELFF; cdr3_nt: TGTGCCAGCGGGTTGGGTCAGGGAGACACCGGGGAGCTGTTTTTT
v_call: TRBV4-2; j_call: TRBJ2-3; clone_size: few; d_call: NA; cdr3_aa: CASSQEALPRTDTQYF; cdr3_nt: TGTGCCAGCAGCCAAGAGGCACTTCCCCGCACAGATACGCAGTATTTT
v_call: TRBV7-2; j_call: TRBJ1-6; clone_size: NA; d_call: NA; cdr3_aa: CASSLLRVGSPLHF; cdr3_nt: TGTGCCAGCAGCTTATTGCGGGTGGGGTCACCCCTCCACTTT
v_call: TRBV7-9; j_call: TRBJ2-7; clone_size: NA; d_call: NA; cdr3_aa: CASSLSGVGGGAEQYF; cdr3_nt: TGTGCCAGCAGCTTAAGTGGGGTAGGTGGGGGTGCCGAGCAGTACTTC